Listed below are T cell receptor beta chains from one sample, sequenced in a study of cytomegalovirus exposure and HLA in healthy donors. Using immunoSEQ multiplex PCR, the repertoire was profiled, and TCRdb retains in-frame clones only, with some absent. This table holds 200,000 or so clones, 75% to 80% found once. Sample: PBMCs. The origin of the receptors is a woman in her thirties in good health and CMV-seropositive. Each CDR3 is given without its conserved first and last residue. A D gene is named only where the DNA matches it firmly.

D,V,CDR3
NA,TRBV9,ASSDPRVADTQY
NA,TRBV27,ASRPGHFYEQY
NA,TRBV27,ASSFGGPLNTEAF
TRBD1,TRBV14,ASSTSGGPAEAF
NA,TRBV6-6,ASSYSTGQGNTIY
TRBD2,TRBV10-3,AISGSGGAPDTQY
TRBD2,TRBV10-3,AISEMTSGYYEQY
NA,TRBV7-6,ASSLRTPDSGNTIY
NA,TRBV6-5,ASSARGAATEAF
TRBD2,TRBV4-2,ASSRVTTASGSPDTYEQY
NA,TRBV10-2,ASSEDWGDDEQF
NA,TRBV6-5,ASRIVNEQF
TRBD2,TRBV7-2,ASSLSGGPSHEQY
NA,TRBV25-1,ASSESSGSYEQY
NA,TRBV7-3,ASSLGQGSQETQY
NA,TRBV5-4,ASSLALRELDTQY
NA,TRBV16,ASSQGSWGLGQPQH
NA,TRBV6-6,ASSSRSSNYGYT
NA,TRBV4-3,ASSQASGGSETQY
NA,TRBV5-1,ASSLGQAHSIPNEKLF
NA,TRBV7-9,ASSSAGYNSPLH
NA,TRBV7-9,ASTYSAGELF
TRBD1,TRBV27,ASSSRRRTSGQGYEKLF
NA,TRBV5-1,ASSTDSHPAYEQY